The 32 T cell receptor beta chains below were found in one sample sequenced in a study of blood T cell repertoires in COVID-19. Using immunoSEQ multiplex PCR, the repertoire was profiled, and TCRdb retains in-frame clones only, with some absent. Among over 130,000 clones listed, approximately 84% were seen once. Sequencing was performed on PBMCs or T cells enriched from blood (not recorded which). These receptors originate from a young woman who had been exposed to COVID-19.

The J gene is TRBJ2-7, the V gene TRBV7-2; 7 positions agree with TRBD2. The trim removed 5 bases at V and 6 bases at J, leaving 25 bases unmatched. The CDR3 extends over 19 amino acids. CDR1 and CDR2 from the germline V gene are SGHTA and FQGNSA. The CDR3 here is CASSPRVAGFLSTGSEQYF. The DNA of the CDR3 is TGTGCCAGCAGCCCCCGGGTAGCGGGCTTTCTTTCTACGGGTAGCGAGCAGTACTTC.

The genes are TRBV7-9 and TRBJ1-2; 7 bases are a match to TRBD1. CDR3 length: 13 amino acids. V was pared by 5 bases and J by 10 bases, with 10 bases of the junction left unmatched. Germline loops: CDR1 SEHNR, CDR2 FQNEAQ (reference sequence). As DNA, the CDR3 is TGTGCCAGCAGCCAGACAGGGAAACAAGACTACACCTTC. The encoded protein is CASSQTGKQDYTF.

V and J are TRBV30 and TRBJ1-5; D uncertain. The CDR3 covers 13 residues. Germline CDR1 is GTSNPN and CDR2 is SVGIG (reference sequence). Trimming cost V 0 bases and J 5 bases, with 8 bases left between them. CDR3 in DNA: TGTGCCTGGAGTGTGAACTACGATCAGCCCCAGCATTTT. This translates into CAWSVNYDQPQHF.

The V and J genes are TRBV4-2 and TRBJ2-6, with unresolved D. Germline CDR1 and CDR2: LGHNA and YNFKEQ. The CDR3 consists of 16 residues. The V gene lost 0 bases and the J gene lost 0 bases, with 6 bases spanning the gap. For the CDR3, the DNA is TGTGCCAGCAGCCAAGATCTCAGCTCTGGGGCCAACGTCCTGACTTTC. It is translated as CASSQDLSSGANVLTF.

The J gene is TRBJ2-1, the V gene TRBV19, with 10 bases fitting TRBD2. The V gene end was trimmed by 4 bases and the J gene end by 8 bases; junction bases not matched to a gene: 8. Germline V gene lookup returns CDR1 LNHDA and CDR2 SQIVND (reference sequence). The CDR3 has 15 residues. The DNA for the CDR3 is TGTGCCAGTAGTACCCAAGCGGGAGGGCGATATGAGCAGTTCTTC. It translates to CASSTQAGGRYEQFF.

This clone was observed a single time. This chain links TRBV28 with TRBJ2-7, with TRBD2 as a possible D gene (5 bases). V lost 5 bases to trimming and J lost 2 bases, with 13 bases between them. The CDR3 covers 14 residues. CDR1 MDHEN and CDR2 SYDVKM come from the germline V gene. The CDR3 here is CASSTPSGTYEQYF. Here the CDR3 DNA reads TGTGCCAGCAGTACCCCGTCCGGGACCTACGAGCAGTACTTC.

This chain uses TRBV3-1 (or the pseudogene TRBV3-2) with TRBJ1-2, with 7 positions matching TRBD1. The CDR3 covers 14 residues. With 0 bases clipped from V and 4 bases from J, the junction kept 2 bases outside the gene matches. Germline CDR1 reads LGHDT; CDR2 reads YNNKEL (reference sequence). DNA of the CDR3: TGTGCCAGCAGCCAAGATGGGACAGTCTATGGCTACACCTTC. The encoded protein is CASSQDGTVYGYTF.

The V call is TRBV9, the J call TRBJ1-3; D is perhaps TRBD1 (5 bases). Trimming removed 2 bases at V and 2 bases at J, with 11 bases between. The CDR3 has 15 residues. Per germline, CDR1 SGDLS and CDR2 YYNGEE. CDR3 loop: CASSVRGGAGNTIYF. DNA for the CDR3: TGTGCCAGCAGCGTCCGCGGGGGAGCTGGAAACACCATATATTTT.

The chain has TRBV7-6 and TRBJ2-6; 13 bases match TRBD2. The J segment lost 0 bases and the V segment lost 5 bases, leaving 7 bases of the junction unmatched. There are 19 residues in the CDR3. Looked up from germline, CDR1 is SGHVS and CDR2 is FNYEAQ. CDR3 loop: CASSPRGLAGLSGANVLTF. The DNA for the CDR3 is TGTGCCAGCAGCCCCAGGGGACTAGCGGGGCTCTCTGGGGCCAACGTCCTGACTTTC.

This chain joins TRBV11-1 and TRBJ2-3, with 7 bases aligning to TRBD2. This CDR3 comprises 16 residues. CDR1 is SGHAT, CDR2 FQDESV, per germline (reference sequence). V trimming: 1 base; J trimming: 4 bases; junction bases outside the gene matches: 8. In DNA, the CDR3 is TGTGCCAGCAGCTTAGAGGGAGGGATTGGCCCAGATACGCAGTATTTT. It codes for CASSLEGGIGPDTQYF.

V is TRBV2 and J is TRBJ2-3; TRBD2 matches 10 bases. V shed 6 bases and J 2 bases; nucleotides not matched to a gene: 5. Germline loops: CDR1 SNHLY, CDR2 FYNNEI. The CDR3 is 15 residues long. For the CDR3, the DNA is TGTGCCAGCAGCAAGACTAGCGGGCTCACAGATACGCAGTATTTT. Translating gives CASSKTSGLTDTQYF. The full variable domain, in which reference TRBV2 and TRBJ2-3 provide the parts outside the CDR3, is EPEVTQTPSHQVTQMGQEVILRCVPISNHLYFYWYRQILGQKVEFLVSFYNNEISEKSEIFDDQFSVERPDGSNFTLKIRSTKLEDSAMYFCASSKTSGLTDTQYFGPGTRLTVL.

CDR3 sequence: CASSLWGGVGDQPQHF. In DNA, the CDR3 is TGTGCCAGCAGCTTGTGGGGGGGCGTAGGAGATCAGCCCCAGCATTTT. The J gene is TRBJ1-5, the V gene TRBV5-8; D possibly corresponds to TRBD1 (6 bases). Looked up from germline, CDR1 is SGHTS and CDR2 is YDEGEE. Trimming took 1 base from V and 5 from J, leaving 16 bases between them. This CDR3 has 16 amino acids.

This clone was observed a few times. This chain uses TRBV7-2 with TRBJ2-2; D may be TRBD1 (6 bases). V shed 4 bases and J shed 4 bases, with 10 bases lying between them. Germline CDR1 is SGHTA and CDR2 is FQGNSA. The CDR3 spans 14 residues. CDR3 loop: CASSSSGATGELFF. The CDR3 DNA is TGTGCCAGCAGCTCGTCAGGGGCCACCGGGGAGCTGTTTTTT. Complete variable domain (other parts from reference TRBV7-2 and TRBJ2-2): GAGVSQSPSNKVTEKGKDVELRCDPISGHTALYWYRQSLGQGLEFLIYFQGNSAPDKSGLPSDRFSAERTGGSVSTLTIQRTQQEDSAVYLCASSSSGATGELFFGEGSRLTVL.

The J gene is TRBJ1-2, the V gene TRBV19; 7 nucleotides line up with TRBD1. The ends lost 1 base at V and 3 bases at J; junction bases unmatched: 8. CDR1 and CDR2 from the germline V gene are LNHDA and SQIVND (reference sequence). The CDR3 totals 16 residues. The CDR3 reads CASSIAWDSSDYGYTF. For the CDR3, the DNA is TGTGCCAGTAGTATAGCCTGGGACAGCTCCGACTATGGCTACACCTTC.

The chain has TRBV19 and TRBJ1-1; TRBD1 is a possible D gene (6 bases). CDR1 is LNHDA and CDR2 is SQIVND in the germline V gene (reference sequence). V was shortened by 0 bases and J by 2 bases, with 16 bases between the two germline ends. The CDR3 runs 17 residues. The CDR3 is CASSIDRGRVRNTEAFF. CDR3 nucleotides: TGTGCCAGTAGTATAGACAGGGGAAGGGTTCGTAACACTGAAGCTTTCTTT.

The rearrangement joins TRBV5-1 to TRBJ1-1; 10 bases agree with TRBD1. The trim removed 4 bases at V and 4 bases at J, leaving 13 bases unmatched. This CDR3 contains 17 residues. Germline loops: CDR1 SGHRS, CDR2 YFSETQ. In DNA form, the CDR3 reads TGCGCCAGCAGCCTTCGATCTCGACAGGGGGCGACCACTGAAGCTTTCTTT. Protein product: CASSLRSRQGATTEAFF. The full variable domain, in which reference TRBV5-1 and TRBJ1-1 provide the parts outside the CDR3, is KAGVTQTPRYLIKTRGQQVTLSCSPISGHRSVSWYQQTPGQGLQFLFEYFSETQRNKGNFPGRFSGRQFSNSRSEMNVSTLELGDSALYLCASSLRSRQGATTEAFFGQGTRLTVV.

The genes are TRBV6-6 and TRBJ1-2, with D unclear. The CDR3 sequence is 13 residues long. V was shortened by 7 bases and J by 2 bases, with 11 bases between the two germline ends. Looked up from germline, CDR1 is MNHNY and CDR2 is SVGAGI (reference sequence). CDR3 residues: CASIRDGNYGYTF. The CDR3 DNA sequence: TGTGCCAGCATCCGGGATGGAAACTATGGCTACACCTTC.

The gene calls are TRBV7-2 and TRBJ2-5; TRBD1 matches at 7 bases. The CDR3 is made up of 16 amino acids. Trimming at V came to 3 bases and at J to 5 bases, leaving 12 bases not matched to a gene. Looked up from germline, CDR1 is SGHTA and CDR2 is FQGNSA. This CDR3 is CASSLRYNRGWETQYF. CDR3 sequence (DNA): TGTGCCAGCAGCTTGCGCTATAACAGGGGATGGGAGACCCAGTACTTC.

This clone showed up just once. The chain couples TRBV28 to TRBJ1-3; TRBD1 might be the D (5 bases). The germline gives CDR1 MDHEN, CDR2 SYDVKM. The CDR3 length is 14 residues. Trimming stripped 3 bases from V and 4 bases from J, with 10 bases between. CDR3 region: CASSFGGTGNTIYF. The CDR3 nucleotides read TGTGCCAGCAGTTTTGGAGGGACCGGAAACACCATATATTTT.

This sequence joins TRBV28 and TRBJ1-2; TRBD1 matches 7 bases. This CDR3 comprises 18 residues. J lost 0 bases, V lost 4 bases, and 14 bases had no gene match. The germline CDR1 and CDR2 sequences are MDHEN and SYDVKM. For the CDR3, the DNA is TGTGCCAGCAGTTCTTTGCGCGGGACAGATCCCACTAACTATGGCTACACCTTC. It translates to CASSSLRGTDPTNYGYTF.

The CDR3 protein is CATNDRVSYNEQFF. The CDR3 nucleotides read TGTGCCACCAATGACCGTGTTTCCTACAATGAGCAGTTCTTC. J is TRBJ2-1 and V is TRBV24-1; D uncertain. With 8 bases removed from V and 1 base from J, the gap between germline ends came to 11 bases. Germline loops: CDR1 KGHDR, CDR2 SFDVKD. The length of the CDR3 is 14 residues.

This chain joins TRBV5-1 and TRBJ2-1, with 10 bases matching TRBD2. V lost 0 bases, J lost 7 bases, and 4 bases stayed unmatched. Germline-derived CDR1 and CDR2 are SGHRS and YFSETQ. There are 15 residues in the CDR3. CDR3 DNA: TGCGCCAGCAGCTTGGAGGGACTAGCGCTGAATGAGCAGTTCTTC. Translation: CASSLEGLALNEQFF.

The V call is TRBV28, the J call TRBJ1-5; 8 positions agree with TRBD1. V shed 1 base, J shed 2 bases, and the junction held 4 bases outside the gene matches. The CDR3 runs 16 residues. Germline V gene data show CDR1 as MDHEN and CDR2 as SYDVKM. The CDR3 loop reads CASSLSAGGGNQPQHF. The CDR3 nucleotides read TGTGCCAGCAGTTTATCGGCAGGGGGCGGCAATCAGCCCCAGCATTTT.

This clone was detected a few times. The junction and the germline gene differ at one end; a read error may be behind it. This chain links TRBV11-2 with TRBJ1-3; unclear D gene. The CDR3 extends over 11 amino acids. Germline values: CDR1 SGHAT, CDR2 FQNNGV. CDR3 region: CASSLGGHKTF. CDR3 coding DNA: TGTGCCAGCAGCTTAGGAGGTCACAAAACTTTT.

CDR3 amino acids: CASSPTSLDNEQFF. DNA of the CDR3: TGTGCCAGCAGCCCAACTAGCCTGGACAATGAGCAGTTCTTC. V and J are TRBV9 and TRBJ2-1; a possible D gene is TRBD2 (6 bases). V shed 4 bases and J shed 5 bases, with 13 bases lying between them. Germline V gives CDR1 SGDLS, CDR2 YYNGEE. CDR3 length equals 14 residues.

The CDR3 loop is CASSLGGLVIYEQYF. CDR3 nucleotide sequence: TGTGCCAGCAGCTTGGGGGGACTAGTGATTTACGAGCAGTACTTC. This chain links TRBV5-6 with TRBJ2-7; 8 bases line up with TRBD2. The germline CDR1 and CDR2 sequences are SGHDT and YYEEEE. Trimming took 0 bases from V and 4 from J; bases not matched to a gene: 6. This CDR3 is 15 amino acids long.

The rearrangement joins TRBV12-3 or TRBV12-4 to TRBJ1-1, with no clear D. This CDR3 spans 13 amino acids. V shed 6 bases and J shed 7 bases, with 15 bases lying between them. DNA for the CDR3: TGTGCCAGCAGGGCCGGGGATCGGCGTGAAGCTTTCTTT. This sequence encodes CASRAGDRREAFF.

Written as DNA, the CDR3 is TGTGCCAGCTCACCACGGGCGGGAATCTCCTACGAGCAGTACTTC. Translation: CASSPRAGISYEQYF. The chain links TRBV18 to TRBJ2-7; TRBD2 is a possible D gene (6 bases). The CDR3 consists of 15 residues. Trimming cost V 1 base and J 0 bases, with 10 bases left between them. Germline CDR1 is KGHSH and CDR2 is LQKENI.

The V and J genes are TRBV5-1 and TRBJ1-5, with 10 bases identical to TRBD1. This CDR3 has 16 amino acids. Trimming cost V 3 bases and J 7 bases; bases outside gene matches: 10. From germline, CDR1 is SGHRS and CDR2 YFSETQ. CDR3 sequence (DNA): TGCGCCAGCAGCTGGGGGGACAGGGGAACGGGGCAGCCCCAGCATTTT. Its translation is CASSWGDRGTGQPQHF.

This sequence joins TRBV7-2 and TRBJ1-2; D remains unclear. This CDR3 spans 14 amino acids. From germline, CDR1 is SGHTA and CDR2 FQGNSA. Trimming shortened V by 5 bases and J by 0 bases, and 10 bases separated the two germline ends. CDR3 DNA: TGTGCCAGCAGCCCTACAGTAGCTAACTATGGCTACACCTTC. It yields the protein CASSPTVANYGYTF.

The genes are TRBV6-5 and TRBJ2-7; TRBD1 aligns across 7 bases. This CDR3 is built from 15 residues. CDR1 is MNHEY, CDR2 SVGAGI, per germline. The V gene end was trimmed by 5 bases and the J gene end by 5 bases; junction bases not matched to a gene: 12. In nucleotides, the CDR3 is TGTGCCAGCAGTAGGGCAAGACAGGGCCACAACGAGCAGTACTTC. Translated: CASSRARQGHNEQYF.

The genes are TRBV4-1 and TRBJ1-1; unclear D gene. The length of the CDR3 is 15 residues. CDR1 and CDR2 (germline): MGHRA, YSYEKL. Trimming cost V 1 base and J 4 bases, with 13 bases left between them. CDR3 protein: CASSQVITGTTEAFF. The DNA for the CDR3 is TGCGCCAGCAGCCAAGTTATTACGGGTACCACTGAAGCTTTCTTT.